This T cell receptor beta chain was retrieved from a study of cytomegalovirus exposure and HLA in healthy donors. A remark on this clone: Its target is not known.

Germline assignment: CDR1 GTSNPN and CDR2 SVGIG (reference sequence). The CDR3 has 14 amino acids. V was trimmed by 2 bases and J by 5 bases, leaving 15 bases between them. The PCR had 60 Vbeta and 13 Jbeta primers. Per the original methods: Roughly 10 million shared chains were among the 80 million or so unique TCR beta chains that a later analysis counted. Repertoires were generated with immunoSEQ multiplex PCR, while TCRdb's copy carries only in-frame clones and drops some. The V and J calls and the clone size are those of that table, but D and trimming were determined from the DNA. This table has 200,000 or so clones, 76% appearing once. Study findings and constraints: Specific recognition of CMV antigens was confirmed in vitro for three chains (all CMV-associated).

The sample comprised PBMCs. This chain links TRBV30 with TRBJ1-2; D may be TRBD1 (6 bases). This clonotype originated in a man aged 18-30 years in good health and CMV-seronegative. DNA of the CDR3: TGTGCCTGGAGTTTGGGCAGGGGTGGATATGGCTACACCTTC. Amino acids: CAWSLGRGGYGYTF. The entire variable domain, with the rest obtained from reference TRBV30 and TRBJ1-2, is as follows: SQTIHQWPATLVQPVGSPLSLECTVEGTSNPNLYWYRQAAGRGLQLLFYSVGIGQISSEVPQNLSASRPQDRQFILSSKKLLLSDSGFYLCAWSLGRGGYGYTFGSGTRLTVV.